Listed below are T cell receptor beta chains from one sample, sequenced in a study of control samples from healthy donors and cancer patients. Repertoires were generated with immunoSEQ multiplex PCR, while TCRdb's copy carries only in-frame clones and drops some. The table records roughly 450,000 clones, about nine tenths of them present only once. The specimen was PBMCs. The receptors shown here come from a man between 40 and 49 years old with head and neck cancer. The CDR3 runs from the conserved cysteine through the conserved F or W. D genes are given only for firm matches. Size is omitted from some rows. Given values are once, few, many or a class for expanded clones.

V gene	clone size	D gene	J gene	CDR3 protein	CDR3 DNA
TRBV2	.	.	TRBJ2-3	CASSPGGVSSDTQYF	TGTGCCAGCTCCCCGGGCGGGGTTTCCTCAGATACGCAGTATTTT
TRBV19	.	.	TRBJ2-5	CASSFAGRETQYF	TGTGCCAGTAGTTTTGCGGGGAGGGAGACCCAGTACTTC
TRBV7-8	.	.	TRBJ2-4	CASSLSSGRNIQYF	TGTGCCAGCAGCTTAAGTTCGGGACGCAACATTCAGTACTTC
TRBV7-9	.	TRBD1	TRBJ1-2	CASSRAGQGFYGYTF	TGTGCCAGCAGTAGAGCCGGACAGGGGTTCTATGGCTACACCTTC
TRBV2	.	.	TRBJ2-1	CASRMGGEQFF	TGTGCCAGCAGGATGGGGGGTGAGCAGTTCTTC
TRBV28	few	TRBD1	TRBJ2-2	CASRQGAPPGELFF	TGTGCCAGCAGACAGGGGGCCCCTCCCGGGGAGCTGTTTTTT
TRBV28	.	.	TRBJ2-3	CASYPWRVSTDTQYF	TGTGCCAGTTACCCCTGGCGGGTAAGCACAGATACGCAGTATTTT
TRBV6-2/TRBV6-3	.	.	TRBJ2-1	CASSYDSVNEQFF	TGTGCCAGCAGTTACGACTCCGTGAATGAGCAGTTCTTC
TRBV3-1/TRBV3-2	once	.	TRBJ1-4	CASSWGGLNEKLFF	TGTGCCAGCAGCTGGGGGGGCCTCAATGAAAAACTGTTTTTT
TRBV4-2	.	TRBD2	TRBJ2-5	CASSQGVLAVTQETQYF	TGTGCCAGCAGCCAAGGGGTGCTAGCGGTTACCCAAGAGACCCAGTACTTC
TRBV21-1	.	.	TRBJ1-6	CASRGRGLGSPLHF	TGTGCCAGCAGGGGGCGAGGATTAGGTTCACCCCTCCACTTT
TRBV7-2	.	.	TRBJ1-5	CASSPGTGNQPQHF	TGTGCCAGCAGCCCCGGGACGGGCAATCAGCCCCAGCATTTT
TRBV4-1	.	.	TRBJ2-7	CASSQAGVPPDEQYF	TGCGCCAGCAGCCAAGCGGGAGTTCCCCCTGACGAGCAGTACTTC
TRBV7-9	.	TRBD1	TRBJ1-4	CASSTSGRQGGEKLFF	TGTGCCAGCAGCACCTCCGGAAGACAGGGTGGCGAAAAACTGTTTTTT
TRBV7-8	.	TRBD1	TRBJ2-7	CASSIWTGPYEQYF	TGTGCCAGCAGCATTTGGACAGGCCCCTACGAGCAGTACTTC
TRBV15	.	.	TRBJ2-1	CATSPRRQETYNEQFF	TGTGCCACCAGCCCAAGAAGACAGGAGACTTACAATGAGCAGTTCTTC
TRBV5-1	.	.	TRBJ2-5	CASSLAPGVGNQETQYF	TGCGCCAGCAGCTTGGCCCCAGGGGTAGGCAACCAAGAGACCCAGTACTTC